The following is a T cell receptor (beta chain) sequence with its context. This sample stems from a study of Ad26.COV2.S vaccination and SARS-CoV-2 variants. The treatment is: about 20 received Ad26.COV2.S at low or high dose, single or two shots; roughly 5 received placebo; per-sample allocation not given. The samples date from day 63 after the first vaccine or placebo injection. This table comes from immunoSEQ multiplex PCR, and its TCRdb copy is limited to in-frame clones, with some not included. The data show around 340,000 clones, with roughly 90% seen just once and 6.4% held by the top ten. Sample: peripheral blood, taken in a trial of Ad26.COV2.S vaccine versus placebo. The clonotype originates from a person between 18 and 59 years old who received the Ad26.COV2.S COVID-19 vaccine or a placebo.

The CDR3 DNA sequence: TGTGCCAGCAGCAACAGGGGTGGGGGCACTGAAGCTTTCTTT. Translated, it gives CASSNRGGGTEAFF. The chain combines TRBV7-9 with TRBJ1-1; 7 bases align to TRBD1. Germline V gene data show CDR1 as SEHNR and CDR2 as FQNEAQ (reference sequence). The CDR3 runs 14 residues. J gave up 4 bases and V 5 bases, and 7 bases lay outside the gene matches. Looking up the rest from reference TRBV7-9 and TRBJ1-1 gives the full variable domain: DTGVSQNPRHKITKRGQNVTFRCDPISEHNRLYWYRQTLGQGPEFLTYFQNEAQLEKSRLLSDRFSAERPKGSFSTLEIQRTEQGDSAMYLCASSNRGGGTEAFFGQGTRLTVV.